Presented here are 21 T cell receptor beta chains from one specimen sequenced in a study of vaccination effects on CD4 cells after COVID-19. Method: immunoSEQ multiplex PCR; TCRdb's copy keeps in-frame clones and lacks some. The sample carries around 53,000 clones, 76% recorded once. No antigens are known for them. Antigen-specific CD4+ T cells expanded by the ViraFEST assay with viral peptide pools were then sequenced. Culture lasted 10 days before CD4+ T cell isolation. By PCR, the person was confirmed to have had SARS-CoV-2 infection between March and December 2020. This material consisted of CD4+ T cells from PBMCs cultured with HIV peptides, taken before COVID-19 vaccination. Subset reported: HIV-1 Nef peptide pool negative control/reference culture. These receptors were obtained from a human donor who had a prior SARS-CoV-2 infection.

The chain's CDR3 is CASSLFRGRGNQPQHF. CDR3 DNA sequence: TGTGCCAGCAGTCTATTCAGGGGGCGCGGCAATCAGCCCCAGCATTTT. This rearrangement joins TRBV6-2 or TRBV6-3 to TRBJ1-5, with 8 bases that match TRBD1. Germline assignment: CDR1 MNHEY and CDR2 SVGEGT. The V gene end was trimmed by 5 bases and the J gene end by 2 bases; junction bases not matched to a gene: 8. The CDR3 runs to 16 residues.

This clone was observed a handful of times. The chain couples TRBV3-1 (or the pseudogene TRBV3-2) to TRBJ2-1; weak D call: TRBD1 (5 bases). This CDR3 has 12 residues. In germline, CDR1 is LGHDT, CDR2 YNNKEL (reference sequence). V was shortened by 4 bases and J by 7 bases, with 8 bases between the two germline ends. CDR3 amino acids: CASSRRQNEQFF. In nucleotides, the CDR3 is TGTGCCAGCAGCCGGCGACAGAATGAGCAGTTCTTC.

The chain employs TRBV24-1 and TRBJ2-1; D perhaps matches TRBD1 (6 bases). The CDR3 is 16 residues long. Trimming took off 2 bases at V and 3 bases at J, with 13 bases between the two ends. CDR1 is KGHDR, CDR2 SFDVKD, per germline. The CDR3 is CATSDSTATGYNEQFF. CDR3 coding DNA: TGTGCCACCAGTGATTCGACAGCGACAGGCTACAATGAGCAGTTCTTC.

This clone was counted a few times. The chain employs TRBV2 and TRBJ2-3; 9 bases map to TRBD2. The V and J ends lost 2 bases and 15 bases, in that order; junction bases with no gene match: 18. Germline CDR1 reads SNHLY; CDR2 reads FYNNEI. This CDR3 spans 16 amino acids. CDR3 in amino acids: CASSEWGLQASGAEYF. The CDR3 coding sequence is TGTGCCAGCAGTGAATGGGGGCTCCAGGCTAGCGGGGCGGAATATTTT. The variable domain in full, completed from reference TRBV2 and TRBJ2-3, reads EPEVTQTPSHQVTQMGQEVILRCVPISNHLYFYWYRQILGQKVEFLVSFYNNEISEKSEIFDDQFSVERPDGSNFTLKIRSTKLEDSAMYFCASSEWGLQASGAEYFGPGTRLTVL.

This clone was found once. V and J are TRBV2 and TRBJ1-1; maybe TRBD1 (5 bases). The ends were cut back, 2 bases at V and 4 bases at J, with 14 bases in the middle. Per germline, CDR1 SNHLY and CDR2 FYNNEI. The CDR3 is made up of 15 amino acids. The CDR3 nucleotides are TGTGCCAGCAGTGAACAGGGACGCGAGTCCACTGAAGCTTTCTTT. Translating gives CASSEQGRESTEAFF.

The V and J genes are TRBV7-2 and TRBJ1-2, with no clear D. CDR1 is SGHTA, CDR2 FQGNSA, per germline. There are 14 residues in the CDR3. The ends were cut back, 0 bases at V and 2 bases at J, with 7 bases in the middle. The CDR3 protein is CASSLALTNYGYTF. The DNA of the CDR3 is TGTGCCAGCAGCTTAGCGTTGACAAACTATGGCTACACCTTC. Drawing the rest from reference TRBV7-2 and TRBJ1-2, the complete variable domain is GAGVSQSPSNKVTEKGKDVELRCDPISGHTALYWYRQSLGQGLEFLIYFQGNSAPDKSGLPSDRFSAERTGGSVSTLTIQRTQQEDSAVYLCASSLALTNYGYTFGSGTRLTVV.

The CDR3 spells CASSLVDGSDEQYF. CDR3 nucleotide sequence: TGTGCCAGCAGCCTGGTAGATGGGTCGGACGAGCAGTACTTC. The genes are TRBV3-1 (or the pseudogene TRBV3-2) and TRBJ2-7, with no clear D. The CDR3 has 14 residues. V was pared by 4 bases and J by 5 bases, with 15 bases between. The germline V gene encodes CDR1 LGHDT and CDR2 YNNKEL (reference sequence).

The chain combines TRBV7-9 with TRBJ2-6, with D unresolved. This CDR3 is 15 amino acids long. V lost 8 bases, J lost 0 bases, and 11 bases lay in between. The germline CDR1 and CDR2 sequences are SEHNR and FQNEAQ (reference sequence). The CDR3 is CASGDGTSGANVLTF. DNA for the CDR3: TGTGCCAGCGGAGACGGAACCTCTGGGGCCAACGTCCTGACTTTC. The variable domain in full, with the rest retrieved from reference TRBV7-9 and TRBJ2-6, is DTGVSQNPRHKITKRGQNVTFRCDPISEHNRLYWYRQTLGQGPEFLTYFQNEAQLEKSRLLSDRFSAERPKGSFSTLEIQRTEQGDSAMYLCASGDGTSGANVLTFGAGSRLTVL.

The chain employs TRBV5-6 and TRBJ2-7, with a possible D match to TRBD2 (6 bases). CDR3 size: 14 residues. Trimming left V 3 bases short and J 6 bases short, with 16 bases between. The germline CDR1 and CDR2 sequences are SGHDT and YYEEEE. The CDR3: CASSSLADPTEQYF. The DNA of the CDR3 is TGTGCCAGCAGCTCACTAGCCGACCCCACCGAGCAGTACTTC.

In DNA form, the CDR3 reads TGTGCCAGCAGTATCCGGGTCAATCAGCCCCAGCATTTT. This gives the protein CASSIRVNQPQHF. This chain connects TRBV6-5 to TRBJ1-5; D gene ambiguous. Deletions cut 5 bases from V and 3 bases from J, with 8 bases between. CDR3 length: 13 amino acids. The germline CDR1 and CDR2 sequences are MNHEY and SVGAGI.

The rearrangement links TRBV30 to TRBJ1-3; no reliable D call. Trimming removed 2 bases at V and 6 bases at J, with 8 bases between. CDR1 and CDR2 from the germline V gene are GTSNPN and SVGIG (reference sequence). This CDR3 is built from 12 residues. CDR3 DNA: TGTGCCTGGAGTCCACGTCAAAACACCATATATTTT. Its translation is CAWSPRQNTIYF.

This chain joins TRBV7-9 and TRBJ1-5; 10 bases are a match to TRBD1. V lost 3 bases, J lost 5 bases, and 1 base stayed unmatched. CDR1 and CDR2 from the germline V gene are SEHNR and FQNEAQ (reference sequence). The CDR3 loop spans 14 amino acids. The CDR3 reads CASSFGTGDQPQHF. Here the CDR3 DNA reads TGTGCCAGCAGCTTCGGGACAGGGGATCAGCCCCAGCATTTT.

The chain employs TRBV5-1 and TRBJ1-2, with a possible D match to TRBD1 (6 bases). Germline CDR1 SGHRS, CDR2 YFSETQ. The length of the CDR3 is 15 residues. The V end was cut by 4 bases, the J end by 3 bases, with 16 bases between. CDR3 sequence reads: CASSLNGGQDYGYTF. The CDR3, as DNA: TGCGCCAGCAGCCTGAACGGGGGGCAGGACTATGGCTACACCTTC.

The chain combines TRBV9 with TRBJ2-3; possible D gene TRBD2, 7 bases. Germline V lookup: CDR1 SGDLS, CDR2 YYNGEE. The CDR3 has 18 residues. V was pared by 4 bases and J by 0 bases, with 21 bases between. The CDR3 sequence is CASSTNKGGADSTDTQYF. The CDR3 DNA sequence: TGTGCCAGCAGCACTAATAAGGGGGGGGCGGATAGCACAGATACGCAGTATTTT. Together with reference TRBV9 and TRBJ2-3, the CDR3 gives the full variable domain: DSGVTQTPKHLITATGQRVTLRCSPRSGDLSVYWYQQSLDQGLQFLIQYYNGEERAKGNILERFSAQQFPDLHSELNLSSLELGDSALYFCASSTNKGGADSTDTQYFGPGTRLTVL.

V is TRBV6-5 and J is TRBJ2-7, with a possible D match to TRBD1 (5 bases). The CDR3 runs to 14 residues. The ends were cut back, 5 bases at V and 3 bases at J, with 14 bases in the middle. The germline gives CDR1 MNHEY, CDR2 SVGAGI. CDR3 sequence reads: CASSNQGSGYEQYF. The CDR3 DNA is TGTGCCAGCAGTAACCAGGGTTCGGGCTACGAGCAGTACTTC.

This clone was found a few times. One junction end disagrees with the germline gene, perhaps due to a read error. The chain couples TRBV7-7 to TRBJ2-2, with 7 positions matching TRBD1. Germline-derived CDR1 and CDR2 are SSHAT and FNYEAQ (reference sequence). CDR3 length equals 15 residues. The CDR3: CASSPNRGEGGELFF. The CDR3 DNA reads TGTGCTAGCAGCCCCAACAGGGGCGAGGGGGGGGAGCTGTTTTTT. Filled out from reference TRBV7-7 and TRBJ2-2, the complete variable domain reads GAGVSQSPRYKVTKRGQDVTLRCDPISSHATLYWYQQALGQGPEFLTYFNYEAQPDKSGLPSDRFSAERPEGSISTLTIQRTEQRDSAMYRCASSPNRGEGGELFFGEGSRLTVL.

DNA of the CDR3: TGTGCCAGCTCATCGGGACTCCGGTACACAGATACGCAGTATTTT. Its protein is CASSSGLRYTDTQYF. This sequence joins TRBV18 and TRBJ2-3; weak D call: TRBD2 (6 bases). V was cut by 5 bases and J by 2 bases, with 14 bases left in between. The germline gives CDR1 KGHSH, CDR2 LQKENI. The CDR3 has 15 residues.

This chain uses TRBV7-2 with TRBJ2-1, with unresolved D. V lost 5 bases and J lost 0, with 14 bases in between. Germline CDR1 and CDR2: SGHTA and FQGNSA. The CDR3 contains 16 residues. The CDR3 DNA is TGTGCCAGCAGCCCCTCGCTGGCAAGCTCCTACAATGAGCAGTTCTTC. This translates into CASSPSLASSYNEQFF.

This clone occurred a few times. The chain carries TRBV5-1 and TRBJ1-1; D not certain. The length of the CDR3 is 14 residues. Per germline, CDR1 SGHRS and CDR2 YFSETQ. Trimming left V 0 bases short and J 6 bases short, with 12 bases between. CDR3 sequence reads: CASSLAPAYPEAFF. The CDR3 DNA follows: TGCGCCAGCAGCTTGGCGCCAGCCTATCCTGAAGCTTTCTTT.

The J gene is TRBJ1-6, the V gene TRBV9; weak D call: TRBD1 (5 bases). The CDR3 length is 13 residues. V dropped 3 bases and J dropped 14 bases, with 15 bases sitting between them. Per germline, CDR1 SGDLS and CDR2 YYNGEE. The CDR3 DNA reads as TGTGCCAGCAGCGCCGGGGCGAAGGGAACCCTCCACTTT. This sequence encodes CASSAGAKGTLHF.

Only one count was recorded for this clone. The V call is TRBV6-5, the J call TRBJ2-7, with D hard to call. V lost 8 bases to trimming and J lost 5 bases, with 16 bases between them. The CDR3 spans 13 residues. Germline assignment: CDR1 MNHEY and CDR2 SVGAGI. DNA for the CDR3: TGTGCCAGCCGTTCCACGAACCGAGACGAGCAGTACTTC. Encoded protein: CASRSTNRDEQYF.